The next 27 T cell receptor beta chains were all read from a single sample in a study of blood T cells in healthy people across ages (dated by TCRdb to 2014 to 2015). Library preparation employed 5' RACE. The sequencer listed for this sample is Illumina HiSeq 2500. The second PCR ran for roughly 7 to 12 cycles and used a J-beta primer mix along with a sample-barcoded 5' primer. TCRdb cleaned the public reads at Q25 with fastp, built clones with MiXCR and kept in-frame beta chains. Duplicate CDR3 protein sequences are folded into a single record with the most common DNA and genes. The sample records hundreds of thousands of distinct CDR3 sequences, roughly 26% of which are singletons. In total, the top ten clones hold around 2.9% of the sample. The same data also contributed to another study, on T cells of mothers and their children.

The sequencing input was blood. These TCRs come from a boy aged 10-17 years in good health.

This rearrangement joins TRBV5-1 to TRBJ2-6, with a tentative D call TRBD2 (6 bases). The CDR3 covers 17 residues. The ends were cut back, 0 bases at V and 0 bases at J, with 10 bases in the middle. Per the germline V gene, CDR1 is SGHRS and CDR2 is YFSETQ. CDR3 loop: CASSLDQGGSGANVLTF. CDR3 nucleotide sequence: TGCGCCAGCAGCTTGGATCAGGGAGGCTCTGGGGCCAACGTCCTGACTTTC. Combining the CDR3 with reference TRBV5-1 and TRBJ2-6 gives the whole variable domain KAGVTQTPRYLIKTRGQQVTLSCSPISGHRSVSWYQQTPGQGLQFLFEYFSETQRNKGNFPGRFSGRQFSNSRSEMNVSTLELGDSALYLCASSLDQGGSGANVLTFGAGSRLTVL.

The chain employs TRBV12-3 or TRBV12-4 and TRBJ1-2; TRBD1 matches at 11 bases. Trimming cost V 5 bases and J 10 bases; bases outside gene matches: 3. This CDR3 has 12 amino acids. The CDR3 coding sequence is TGTGCCAGCAGTCAGGGACAGGGGGACTACACCTTC. Its protein product is CASSQGQGDYTF.

The gene calls are TRBV20-1 and TRBJ2-4; perhaps D is TRBD1 or TRBD2 (6 bases each). CDR1 DFQATT and CDR2 SNEGSKA come from the germline V gene (reference sequence). Trimming took 6 bases from V and 10 from J, leaving 16 bases between them. This CDR3 region has 12 residues. DNA for the CDR3: TGCAGTGCGAGCTCAGGGGAGGCAATTCAGTACTTC. This gives the protein CSASSGEAIQYF.

This chain links TRBV6-5 with TRBJ2-5; tentative D call: TRBD1 (5 bases). The V gene lost 0 bases and the J gene lost 2 bases, with 16 bases spanning the gap. CDR1 is MNHEY and CDR2 is SVGAGI in the germline V gene. The CDR3 has 17 amino acids. CDR3 in amino acids: CASSYSPVTDHQETQYF. In DNA form, the CDR3 reads TGTGCCAGCAGTTACTCACCCGTGACAGATCATCAAGAGACCCAGTACTTC.

This chain links TRBV29-1 with TRBJ2-7; 7 nucleotides line up with TRBD1. V lost 6 bases, J lost 0 bases, and 8 bases stayed unmatched. The germline gives CDR1 SQVTM, CDR2 ANQGSEA. The CDR3 spans 14 residues. CDR3 sequence: CSVKLTGSSYEQYF. Written as DNA, the CDR3 is TGCAGCGTGAAGCTGACAGGGAGCTCCTACGAGCAGTACTTC.

The rearrangement links TRBV18 to TRBJ2-3; 8 nucleotides line up with TRBD1. The CDR3 covers 18 residues. J lost 4 bases, V lost 2 bases, and 14 bases had no gene match. The germline V gene encodes CDR1 KGHSH and CDR2 LQKENI. CDR3 coding DNA: TGTGCCAGCTCACCAGCCAGGGGAGAGGCAGGGGGCGCAGATACGCAGTATTTT. As protein: CASSPARGEAGGADTQYF.

The sample holds a few counts of this clonotype. V is TRBV27 and J is TRBJ2-1, with TRBD2 matching 10 bases. V dropped 1 base and J dropped 10; count of bases not matched to a gene: 13. The CDR3 covers 17 residues. Looked up from germline, CDR1 is MNHEY and CDR2 is SMNVEV (reference sequence). CDR3 bases: TGTGCCAGCAGTTTATACCCCCGCCTAGCGGGGGAGCAAGAGCAGTTCTTC. Its protein product is CASSLYPRLAGEQEQFF.

V usage is TRBV5-1 and J usage is TRBJ1-4; D remains unclear. This CDR3 region has 13 residues. V was cut by 7 bases and J by 5 bases, with 12 bases left in between. Germline V gene data show CDR1 as SGHRS and CDR2 as YFSETQ. The CDR3 DNA reads as TGCGCCAGCTGCCAGGACCTAAATGAAAAACTGTTTTTT. As protein: CASCQDLNEKLFF. Together with reference TRBV5-1 and TRBJ1-4, the CDR3 gives the full variable domain: KAGVTQTPRYLIKTRGQQVTLSCSPISGHRSVSWYQQTPGQGLQFLFEYFSETQRNKGNFPGRFSGRQFSNSRSEMNVSTLELGDSALYLCASCQDLNEKLFFGSGTQLSVL.

The V gene is TRBV7-2, the J gene TRBJ2-3; 9 bases match TRBD1. Germline V lookup: CDR1 SGHTA, CDR2 FQGNSA. Trimming at V came to 5 bases and at J to 5 bases, leaving 5 bases not matched to a gene. This CDR3 has 14 amino acids. The CDR3 coding sequence is TGTGCCAGCAGCCCGAGGACAGGGGAAGATACGCAGTATTTT. Translated: CASSPRTGEDTQYF.

This chain uses TRBV4-2 with TRBJ2-7, with TRBD2 matching 8 bases. Trimming cost V 3 bases and J 0 bases; bases outside gene matches: 10. The CDR3 has 17 amino acids. The V gene's germline CDR1 is LGHNA and CDR2 YNFKEQ. In DNA, the CDR3 is TGTGCCAGCAGCCACGGGGCGGGACTAGATTCCTCCTACGAGCAGTACTTC. Amino acids: CASSHGAGLDSSYEQYF.

This clonotype turned up a few times. J is TRBJ2-5 and V is TRBV20-1; 12 positions match TRBD1. The CDR3 is 15 residues long. Germline V gene data show CDR1 as DFQATT and CDR2 as SNEGSKA (reference sequence). The trim removed 6 bases at V and 5 bases at J, leaving 10 bases unmatched. This CDR3 reads CSARGQGAVRETQYF. CDR3 sequence (DNA): TGCAGTGCACGGGGACAGGGGGCTGTAAGGGAGACCCAGTACTTC.

This clonotype turned up a few times. The chain uses TRBV19 and TRBJ2-7; D assignment may be TRBD1 or TRBD2 (6 bases each). Germline CDR1 is LNHDA and CDR2 is SQIVND (reference sequence). V dropped 4 bases and J dropped 3 bases, with 13 bases sitting between them. The CDR3 runs 14 residues. In DNA, the CDR3 is TGTGCCAGTAGTAACTACGGAGGGGGCTACGAGCAGTACTTC. The encoded protein is CASSNYGGGYEQYF.

V and J are TRBV7-2 and TRBJ2-1, with TRBD2 matching 7 bases. Germline V gives CDR1 SGHTA, CDR2 FQGNSA. The CDR3 has 13 amino acids. V was clipped by 5 bases and J by 5 bases; unmatched bases: 3. CDR3 DNA sequence: TGTGCCAGCAGCAGGACTAGAGACAATGAGCAGTTCTTC. Encoded protein: CASSRTRDNEQFF.

Only a few counts were recorded for this clonotype. The chain carries TRBV12-3 or TRBV12-4 and TRBJ1-4; possible D gene TRBD1, 5 bases. The CDR3 totals 14 residues. The germline V and J ends were trimmed by 2 bases and 7 bases, with 11 bases remaining between them. This chain's CDR3 is CASSLRQGSEKLFF. The CDR3 DNA is TGTGCCAGCAGTTTAAGGCAGGGTTCTGAAAAACTGTTTTTT.

This clonotype was recorded a few times. The DNA for the CDR3 is TGTGCCAGCAGTAATGACAGGGGGCCTAATTCACCCCTCCACTTT. Protein sequence: CASSNDRGPNSPLHF. V and J are TRBV28 and TRBJ1-6, with 10 bases fitting TRBD1. V lost 5 bases, J lost 6 bases, and 4 bases stayed unmatched. The CDR3 contains 15 residues. The germline V gene encodes CDR1 MDHEN and CDR2 SYDVKM.

This clonotype was counted once. The V call is TRBV29-1, the J call TRBJ2-1; 8 bases match TRBD1. This CDR3 is built from 14 residues. Looked up from germline, CDR1 is SQVTM and CDR2 is ANQGSEA. V was clipped by 3 bases and J by 4 bases; unmatched bases: 5. The CDR3 protein is CSVDQGAIYNEQFF. CDR3 nucleotide sequence: TGCAGCGTTGATCAGGGGGCCATTTACAATGAGCAGTTCTTC.

V and J are TRBV20-1 and TRBJ2-1; D may correspond to TRBD1 or TRBD2 (6 bases each). The CDR3 contains 14 residues. The germline gives CDR1 DFQATT, CDR2 SNEGSKA (reference sequence). V lost 0 bases and J 8 bases, leaving 14 bases between the germline ends. CDR3: CSARDTTGGDEQFF. For the CDR3, the DNA is TGCAGTGCTAGAGATACGACAGGCGGGGATGAGCAGTTCTTC.

This chain connects TRBV6-2 or TRBV6-3 to TRBJ1-1; D not certain. Per germline, CDR1 MNHEY and CDR2 SVGEGT. Trimming took off 2 bases at V and 3 bases at J, with 10 bases between the two ends. CDR3 length: 14 amino acids. CDR3 region: CASSYMGGDTEAFF. DNA of the CDR3: TGTGCCAGCAGTTACATGGGAGGCGACACTGAAGCTTTCTTT.

To note about this clonotype: One end of the junction varies from germline; a read error may be responsible. This chain joins TRBV6-1 and TRBJ1-6; 7 bases agree with TRBD1. Germline CDR1 is MNHNS and CDR2 is SASEGT. This CDR3 has 20 residues. CDR3 in amino acids: CPSTNWVGGRPSSYNSPLHF. CDR3 in DNA: TGTCCCAGCACCAACTGGGTAGGGGGCAGACCGAGCTCCTATAATTCACCCCTCCACTTT.

Here the CDR3 DNA reads TGTGCCAGCAGCCCTAAACGGATCCCGGGAGGACGAGAGACCCAGTACTTC. Its translation is CASSPKRIPGGRETQYF. The J gene is TRBJ2-5, the V gene TRBV11-3, with 7 bases lining up with TRBD2. CDR1 and CDR2 (germline): SGHNT, YENEEA. This CDR3 is built from 17 residues. The V and J ends lost 5 bases and 4 bases, in that order; junction bases with no gene match: 16.

This sequence joins TRBV20-1 and TRBJ2-3, with 9 bases matching TRBD2. CDR1 is DFQATT, CDR2 SNEGSKA, per germline (reference sequence). The CDR3 is made up of 14 amino acids. V dropped 4 bases and J dropped 0; count of bases not matched to a gene: 2. CDR3 sequence: CSAKLAGSTDTQYF. CDR3 nucleotide sequence: TGCAGTGCTAAGCTAGCGGGAAGCACAGATACGCAGTATTTT.

The V call is TRBV3-1, the J call TRBJ1-2; 9 bases fit TRBD1. The germline V gene has CDR1 LGHDT and CDR2 YNNKEL (reference sequence). Trimming removed 5 bases from V and 4 bases from J; junction bases left unmatched: 8. This CDR3 has 15 amino acids. CDR3 in DNA: TGTGCCAGCAGCTCGGGGACAGGGCCACTCTATGGCTACACCTTC. This codes for CASSSGTGPLYGYTF.

This sequence joins TRBV18 and TRBJ2-5; D might be TRBD1 (6 bases). The DNA end favors TRBJ2-7, so the J call may be wrong. Germline V gene data show CDR1 as KGHSH and CDR2 as LQKENI. The CDR3 is made up of 13 amino acids. CDR3: CASSPQGFGEQYF. The CDR3 nucleotides are TGTGCCAGCTCACCTCAGGGGTTTGGCGAGCAGTACTTC.

The chain uses TRBV19 and TRBJ2-7, with TRBD1 matching 9 bases. Germline CDR1 is LNHDA and CDR2 is SQIVND (reference sequence). This CDR3 is 14 amino acids long. With 5 bases clipped from V and 2 bases from J, the junction kept 4 bases outside the gene matches. The CDR3, as DNA: TGTGCCAGTAGTTGGACAGGGGTAACCTACGAGCAGTACTTC. Encoded protein: CASSWTGVTYEQYF.

This clonotype was observed a handful of times. The chain uses TRBV9 and TRBJ2-5; 11 positions agree with TRBD2. The closer fit of TRBJ2-1 to the DNA end suggests the J call may be wrong. The CDR3 is 15 amino acids. Per germline, CDR1 SGDLS and CDR2 YYNGEE. CDR3 in DNA: TGTGCCAGCAGCGCGACTAGCGGGGAATGGGATGAGCAGTTCTTC. Its protein product is CASSATSGEWDEQFF.

The chain couples TRBV12-3 or TRBV12-4 to TRBJ2-2; D is unresolved. Between the trimmed V and J ends, which lost 8 bases and 2 bases, there was a span of 15 bases. The CDR3 sequence is 15 residues long. CDR3 nucleotides: TGTGCCAGCTGCAGCTGGTTTTATAACACCGGGGAGCTGTTTTTT. It specifies CASCSWFYNTGELFF.

The V and J genes are TRBV2 and TRBJ1-5; D is uncertain. The CDR3 is made up of 15 amino acids. Looked up from germline, CDR1 is SNHLY and CDR2 is FYNNEI. V was trimmed by 5 bases and J by 4 bases, leaving 15 bases between them. CDR3 region: CASSPQRRVNQPQHF. The CDR3 DNA follows: TGTGCCAGCAGTCCACAGCGCCGAGTGAATCAGCCCCAGCATTTT.